Presented here are 10 T cell receptor beta chains from one specimen sequenced in a study of human T cells and chemical hapten exposure. Via MiXCR, TCRdb re-called the 5' RACE reads, giving one row per CDR3 protein. The profile shows 150,000 or so distinct CDR3 sequences, 4.1% of them singletons. Unfractionated whole blood served as the source for total RNA extraction. The receptors stem from a female donor in good health.

This clonotype was found many times. The V gene is TRBV25-1, the J gene TRBJ1-2, with D tentatively TRBD1 (5 bases). Trimming removed 6 bases from V and 8 bases from J, with 13 bases in between. The CDR3 runs to 12 residues. The V gene's germline CDR1 is MGHDK and CDR2 SYGVNS. The CDR3 DNA sequence: TGTGCCAGCAGGGGGGTAGGTAGCGGCTACACCTTC. Its protein product is CASRGVGSGYTF.

CDR3 DNA: TGTGCCAGCAGCCCGGACTTTTTCCGCACCCAAGAGACCCAGTACTTC. Translation gives CASSPDFFRTQETQYF. The chain joins TRBV3-1 to TRBJ2-5; TRBD2 might be the D (5 bases). The germline V gene encodes CDR1 LGHDT and CDR2 YNNKEL (reference sequence). The CDR3 consists of 16 residues. V shed 4 bases and J shed 1 base, with 16 bases lying between them.

This clonotype was seen repeatedly, ten times or more. The chain couples TRBV18 to TRBJ2-7; D possibly corresponds to TRBD1 (7 bases). Germline loops: CDR1 KGHSH, CDR2 LQKENI. Trimming cost V 3 bases and J 7 bases, with 19 bases left between them. The CDR3 length is 15 residues. CDR3 DNA sequence: TGTGCCAGCTCACCGTCGGCCAGGGGGAGGAATGAGCAGTACTTC. This sequence encodes CASSPSARGRNEQYF.

This clonotype turned up a few times. The chain recombines TRBV30 with TRBJ2-3; tentatively, D is TRBD2 (6 bases). V was shortened by 3 bases and J by 4 bases, with 20 bases between the two germline ends. Germline V lookup: CDR1 GTSNPN, CDR2 SVGIG (reference sequence). The CDR3 is 16 amino acids. DNA of the CDR3: TGTGCCTGGAGGGATAAACTAGCCACGTCGTCAGATACGCAGTATTTT. Residues: CAWRDKLATSSDTQYF.

This clonotype has ten or more counts. CDR3 loop: CASSLRGWLYEQYF. The CDR3 region has the DNA TGTGCCAGCAGCCTCAGGGGATGGCTCTACGAGCAGTACTTC. The V call is TRBV7-6, the J call TRBJ2-7; maybe TRBD1 (6 bases). CDR3 length equals 14 residues. Germline V gene lookup returns CDR1 SGHVS and CDR2 FNYEAQ. The V end was cut by 5 bases, the J end by 3 bases, with 14 bases between.

This chain uses TRBV7-3 with TRBJ2-2; 9 nucleotides line up with TRBD2. CDR1 and CDR2 (germline): SGHTA, FQGTGA. CDR3 length: 15 residues. The V gene end was trimmed by 5 bases and the J gene end by 7 bases; junction bases not matched to a gene: 8. The CDR3 here is CASSVGLATVGELFF. The CDR3 DNA reads TGTGCCAGCAGCGTAGGACTAGCGACGGTCGGGGAGCTGTTTTTT.

This clonotype was counted at least ten times. The chain couples TRBV5-1 to TRBJ1-6; possibly TRBD1 for D (5 bases). The CDR3 is 15 amino acids. The V end lost 4 bases, the J end lost 11 bases, and 19 bases lay between the germline ends. In germline, CDR1 is SGHRS, CDR2 YFSETQ. The CDR3, as DNA: TGCGCCAGCAGCGGGGACGGGAATTCCGGTACACCCCTCCACTTT. Residues: CASSGDGNSGTPLHF.

This clonotype has just a few counts. As DNA, the CDR3 is TGTGCCAGCACCCAGAACCCCAGCGGGGTCGAGACCCAGTACTTC. It encodes CASTQNPSGVETQYF. J is TRBJ2-5 and V is TRBV6-5; TRBD2 agrees at 7 bases. This CDR3 is built from 15 residues. The V and J ends lost 7 bases and 5 bases, in that order; junction bases with no gene match: 13. The germline V gene encodes CDR1 MNHEY and CDR2 SVGAGI.

This clonotype was counted ten times or more. V and J are TRBV7-9 and TRBJ1-1, with a weak D call TRBD1 (5 bases). The germline V gene has CDR1 SEHNR and CDR2 FQNEAQ (reference sequence). The CDR3 is 14 residues long. V was cut by 0 bases and J by 3 bases, with 8 bases left in between. CDR3 sequence: CASSLARQYTEAFF. CDR3 DNA sequence: TGTGCCAGCAGCTTAGCTCGACAGTACACTGAAGCTTTCTTT. The full variable domain, its missing parts supplied by reference TRBV7-9 and TRBJ1-1, is DTGVSQNPRHKITKRGQNVTFRCDPISEHNRLYWYRQTLGQGPEFLTYFQNEAQLEKSRLLSDRFSAERPKGSFSTLEIQRTEQGDSAMYLCASSLARQYTEAFFGQGTRLTVV.

This clonotype has a count of ten or more. Here the CDR3 reads CSVDSPGQGAYNEQFF. In DNA form, the CDR3 reads TGCAGCGTTGATTCACCGGGACAGGGGGCGTATAATGAGCAGTTCTTC. The J gene is TRBJ2-1, the V gene TRBV29-1; TRBD1 matches 12 bases. Germline-derived CDR1 and CDR2 are SQVTM and ANQGSEA. This CDR3 region has 16 residues. V lost 3 bases to trimming and J lost 7 bases; unmatched junction nucleotides: 10.